These 29 T cell receptor beta chains came from one sample sequenced in a study of shared clonotypes between healthy human individuals (dated by TCRdb to the early 2020s). CD8 naive samples were CD45RO-negative cells positively selected for CCR7, giving a CD45RA+CCR7+ population that excluded TemRA cells. The library was obtained by the immunoSEQ multiplex PCR assay. TCRdb retrieved this table from immuneACCESS and kept in-frame rearrangements only. Not all clones are present; in checked studies, unresolved V genes account for under half, and no reason is known for the remainder. This sample has about 1,900,000 clones in its table, and approximately 94% of those were observed once. The top ten constitute 1% to 1.5% of the sample. The sample was naive CD8+ T cells sorted from blood. Sample cell subset or site, as interpreted from the label and publication: CD45RA+CCR7+. The origin of the receptors is a man younger than 35 in good health.

This clone has just one count. The chain is built from TRBV2 and TRBJ2-1, with D maybe TRBD2 (6 bases). The CDR3 runs to 15 residues. Trimming shortened V by 3 bases and J by 8 bases, and 17 bases separated the two germline ends. Germline CDR1 reads SNHLY; CDR2 reads FYNNEI. Here the CDR3 reads CASSDNTRSGDEQFF. CDR3 DNA: TGTGCCAGCAGTGATAATACTAGGTCGGGGGATGAGCAGTTCTTC.

The chain couples TRBV2 to TRBJ1-1; the match to TRBD1 covers 10 bases. Unmatched junction bases numbered 3, after V lost 4 bases and J lost 4 bases. The CDR3 length is 14 residues. Germline CDR1 and CDR2: SNHLY and FYNNEI. The CDR3 region has the DNA TGTGCCAGCAGTGCGGGACAGGGGAGCACTGAAGCTTTCTTT. This codes for CASSAGQGSTEAFF.

The V call is TRBV5-1, the J call TRBJ2-1; a possible D gene is TRBD1 (6 bases). V shed 2 bases and J shed 6 bases, with 9 bases lying between them. Per germline, CDR1 SGHRS and CDR2 YFSETQ. The CDR3 spans 13 residues. The CDR3 region is CASSFDRFNEQFF. The CDR3 bases are TGCGCCAGCAGCTTCGACAGGTTCAATGAGCAGTTCTTC.

This clone appeared once. This chain links TRBV27 with TRBJ2-1; TRBD1 is a possible D gene (5 bases). The V and J ends lost 3 bases and 6 bases respectively, with 18 bases between them. The CDR3 is made up of 16 amino acids. Germline loops: CDR1 MNHEY, CDR2 SMNVEV (reference sequence). For the CDR3, the DNA is TGTGCCAGCAGTTTCATGGGGCCCCTAGTCGGCAATGAGCAGTTCTTC. This codes for CASSFMGPLVGNEQFF.

In regard to this clone: The sample holds other DNA sequences that translate to the same CDR3. V and J are TRBV28 and TRBJ2-7, with TRBD2 as a possible D gene (6 bases). CDR1 is MDHEN, CDR2 SYDVKM, per germline. V was cut by 3 bases and J by 2 bases, with 8 bases left in between. The CDR3 covers 13 residues. The CDR3 sequence is CASSFGGTYEQYF. Here the CDR3 DNA reads TGTGCCAGCAGTTTTGGGGGGACCTACGAGCAGTACTTC. Based on the CDR3 plus reference TRBV28 and TRBJ2-7, the full variable domain is DVKVTQSSRYLVKRTGEKVFLECVQDMDHENMFWYRQDPGLGLRLIYFSYDVKMKEKGDIPEGYSVSREKKERFSLILESASTNQTSMYLCASSFGGTYEQYFGPGTRLTVT.

With regard to this clone: Other nucleotide sequences from this sample produce the same CDR3. This chain connects TRBV5-6 to TRBJ1-1; unclear D gene. Germline V CDR1 and CDR2: SGHDT, YYEEEE. The CDR3 consists of 12 residues. V lost 2 bases and J lost 1, with 3 bases in between. As DNA, the CDR3 is TGTGCCAGCAGCTTTACGAACACTGAAGCTTTCTTT. Protein product: CASSFTNTEAFF.

This rearrangement joins TRBV7-8 to TRBJ2-4, with a possible D match to TRBD2 (6 bases). V lost 1 base and J 0 bases, leaving 13 bases between the germline ends. The CDR3 has 17 residues. CDR1 is SGHVS and CDR2 is FQNEAQ in the germline V gene. CDR3 nucleotides: TGTGCCAGCAGCTTAGGGGTTAGCGGACTAGCCAAAAACATTCAGTACTTC. It encodes CASSLGVSGLAKNIQYF.

The V gene is TRBV19, the J gene TRBJ1-3; a weak D match, TRBD1 (5 bases). Germline V CDR1 and CDR2: LNHDA, SQIVND (reference sequence). Trimming cost V 3 bases and J 0 bases, with 9 bases left between them. This CDR3 has 15 amino acids. The CDR3 reads CASSILGTSGNTIYF. The CDR3 DNA sequence: TGTGCCAGTAGTATTCTTGGGACCTCTGGAAACACCATATATTTT.

Comment on this clone: Other DNA sequences of this sample code for an identical CDR3. This chain links TRBV7-9 with TRBJ2-7, with unresolved D. Germline-derived CDR1 and CDR2 are SEHNR and FQNEAQ (reference sequence). This CDR3 is built from 11 residues. V gave up 4 bases and J gave up 4 bases, with 5 bases separating them. The CDR3 region is CASSSMYEQYF. For the CDR3, the DNA is TGTGCCAGCAGCTCCATGTACGAGCAGTACTTC.

This clone was found once. The chain links TRBV29-1 to TRBJ1-1; maybe TRBD1 (6 bases). V lost 7 bases to trimming and J lost 7 bases, with 19 bases between them. The CDR3 loop spans 13 amino acids. Per germline, CDR1 SQVTM and CDR2 ANQGSEA. This CDR3 is CSGDRGIKGEAFF. The CDR3 bases are TGCAGCGGAGATAGGGGGATTAAGGGTGAAGCTTTCTTT.

The chain recombines TRBV11-3 with TRBJ2-3; possibly TRBD2 for D (6 bases). The germline gives CDR1 SGHNT, CDR2 YENEEA. V gave up 5 bases and J gave up 3 bases, with 9 bases separating them. The CDR3 contains 13 residues. The CDR3 nucleotides are TGTGCCAGCAGCCCCCGGGAGACAGATACGCAGTATTTT. Encoded protein: CASSPRETDTQYF.

This chain uses TRBV19 with TRBJ2-3; D is unclear. CDR1 and CDR2 from the germline V gene are LNHDA and SQIVND (reference sequence). The CDR3 sequence is 14 residues long. With 4 bases removed from V and 3 bases from J, the gap between germline ends came to 11 bases. The CDR3 protein is CASSTDHGTDTQYF. The CDR3 DNA sequence: TGTGCCAGTAGTACCGACCACGGGACAGATACGCAGTATTTT.

The chain uses TRBV7-3 and TRBJ1-1; D is unresolved. Per the germline V gene, CDR1 is SGHTA and CDR2 is FQGTGA. Trimming took 0 bases from V and 3 from J, leaving 8 bases between them. The length of the CDR3 is 14 residues. This CDR3 reads CASSLTGPDTEAFF. CDR3 nucleotides: TGTGCCAGCAGCTTAACAGGGCCGGACACTGAAGCTTTCTTT.

V gene TRBV19 combines with J gene TRBJ2-7, with D maybe TRBD1 (6 bases). The germline gives CDR1 LNHDA, CDR2 SQIVND (reference sequence). The CDR3 spans 15 residues. Trimming removed 4 bases at V and 3 bases at J, with 16 bases between. The DNA for the CDR3 is TGTGCCAGTAGTACAACAGGGACCACAGGCTACGAGCAGTACTTC. Residues: CASSTTGTTGYEQYF. Complete variable domain (other parts from reference TRBV19 and TRBJ2-7): DGGITQSPKYLFRKEGQNVTLSCEQNLNHDAMYWYRQDPGQGLRLIYYSQIVNDFQKGDIAEGYSVSREKKESFPLTVTSAQKNPTAFYLCASSTTGTTGYEQYFGPGTRLTVT.

The V and J genes are TRBV9 and TRBJ2-1; D perhaps matches TRBD2 (6 bases). Trimming stripped 2 bases from V and 2 bases from J, with 11 bases between. This CDR3 has 15 amino acids. Germline CDR1 is SGDLS and CDR2 is YYNGEE. The CDR3, as DNA: TGTGCCAGCAGCGTCTCTCCGGGGGCCTACAATGAGCAGTTCTTC. Translation: CASSVSPGAYNEQFF.

This chain connects TRBV5-1 to TRBJ1-1; possibly TRBD1 for D (5 bases). Germline CDR1 SGHRS, CDR2 YFSETQ. V was pared by 0 bases and J by 0 bases, with 15 bases between. This CDR3 is 17 amino acids long. The CDR3 DNA is TGCGCCAGCAGCTTGGTCTGGGGGACTGGGATGAACACTGAAGCTTTCTTT. Encoded protein: CASSLVWGTGMNTEAFF.

This clone was recorded only once. J is TRBJ2-3 and V is TRBV2; D might be TRBD2 (6 bases). V lost 4 bases, J lost 2 bases, and 10 bases lay in between. Germline CDR1 SNHLY, CDR2 FYNNEI. This CDR3 comprises 14 residues. The CDR3 DNA is TGTGCCAGCAGTGCGTGGCGGGACACAGATACGCAGTATTTT. This sequence encodes CASSAWRDTDTQYF.

CDR3 protein: CASSLRGVNEKLFF. In DNA, the CDR3 is TGTGCCAGCAGTTTGAGAGGGGTAAATGAAAAACTGTTTTTT. This chain joins TRBV27 and TRBJ1-4, with D perhaps matching TRBD1 (5 bases). The V end was cut by 3 bases, the J end by 5 bases, with 10 bases between. CDR3 length: 14 residues. Germline CDR1 reads MNHEY; CDR2 reads SMNVEV (reference sequence).

CDR3 sequence (DNA): TGTGCCAGCAGTATCTCAGGGGGCGGGTGGGAGCAGTTCTTC. Translating it yields CASSISGGGWEQFF. V is TRBV11-3 and J is TRBJ2-1; TRBD1 matches 8 bases. The CDR3 is made up of 14 amino acids. The germline CDR1 and CDR2 sequences are SGHNT and YENEEA. Trimming at V came to 6 bases and at J to 10 bases, leaving 11 bases not matched to a gene.

This sequence joins TRBV11-2 and TRBJ2-7; D is undetermined. The V end lost 6 bases, the J end lost 2 bases, and 17 bases lay between the germline ends. In germline, CDR1 is SGHAT, CDR2 FQNNGV. CDR3 size: 15 residues. The CDR3 protein is CASRPRVDPTYEQYF. DNA of the CDR3: TGTGCCAGCAGACCCCGGGTGGATCCGACCTACGAGCAGTACTTC.

This sequence joins TRBV28 and TRBJ2-7; D is possibly TRBD1 or TRBD2 (6 bases each). V gave up 3 bases and J gave up 7 bases, with 22 bases separating them. This CDR3 contains 16 residues. Germline CDR1 MDHEN, CDR2 SYDVKM. The CDR3 nucleotides read TGTGCCAGCAGTTTGCGCAGGGTTGGGGGGCCGGGAGAGCAGTACTTC. Residues: CASSLRRVGGPGEQYF.

V usage is TRBV4-1 and J usage is TRBJ1-3; unclear D gene. V gave up 1 base and J gave up 0 bases, with 13 bases separating them. Germline V gene sequence: CDR1 MGHRA, CDR2 YSYEKL. The CDR3 spans 17 residues. The CDR3 loop is CASSQVTQLSSGNTIYF. CDR3 bases: TGCGCCAGCAGCCAAGTTACCCAGCTTTCCTCTGGAAACACCATATATTTT.

The gene calls are TRBV5-6 and TRBJ2-2; D possibly matches TRBD1 or TRBD2 (5 bases each). This CDR3 spans 15 amino acids. V lost 0 bases and J 6 bases, leaving 12 bases between the germline ends. Germline lookup yields CDR1 SGHDT and CDR2 YYEEEE. In DNA form, the CDR3 reads TGTGCCAGCAGCTTGGACCCAGGGACCTCCGGGGAGCTGTTTTTT. Residues: CASSLDPGTSGELFF.

The rearrangement joins TRBV5-6 to TRBJ1-1; 8 bases match TRBD1. V was clipped by 4 bases and J by 5 bases; unmatched bases: 13. The CDR3 consists of 16 residues. CDR1 SGHDT and CDR2 YYEEEE come from the germline V gene. Here the CDR3 reads CASSRPDRAFSTEAFF. In DNA form, the CDR3 reads TGTGCCAGCAGCCGCCCGGACAGGGCGTTCAGTACTGAAGCTTTCTTT.

This rearrangement joins TRBV11-2 to TRBJ1-3, with D unclear. With 0 bases removed from V and 8 bases from J, the gap between germline ends came to 5 bases. Germline V lookup: CDR1 SGHAT, CDR2 FQNNGV. CDR3 size: 12 residues. The CDR3 DNA sequence: TGTGCCAGCAGCTTAGATGTCTACACCATATATTTT. Translated: CASSLDVYTIYF. The full variable domain, rest sourced from reference TRBV11-2 and TRBJ1-3, is EAGVAQSPRYKIIEKRQSVAFWCNPISGHATLYWYQQILGQGPKLLIQFQNNGVVDDSQLPKDRFSAERLKGVDSTLKIQPAKLEDSAVYLCASSLDVYTIYFGEGSWLTVV.

The chain joins TRBV27 to TRBJ2-2; D ambiguous. Germline CDR1 is MNHEY and CDR2 is SMNVEV (reference sequence). V was cut by 6 bases and J by 1 base, with 12 bases left in between. The length of the CDR3 is 15 residues. The CDR3 sequence: CASSPGGMNTGELFF. The DNA of the CDR3 is TGTGCCAGCAGCCCGGGTGGAATGAACACCGGGGAGCTGTTTTTT.

The genes are TRBV29-1 and TRBJ2-3, with TRBD2 identical over 14 bases. Germline loops: CDR1 SQVTM, CDR2 ANQGSEA. The CDR3 extends over 19 amino acids. Trimming cost V 6 bases and J 5 bases; bases outside gene matches: 19. This chain's CDR3 is CSVIAPGQLGLAGVDTQYF. DNA of the CDR3: TGCAGCGTCATTGCGCCGGGACAGCTGGGACTAGCGGGAGTAGATACGCAGTATTTT.

The chain combines TRBV13 with TRBJ1-1, with D possibly TRBD1 on 6 matching bases. Trimming took off 2 bases at V and 0 bases at J, with 10 bases between the two ends. The germline gives CDR1 PRHDT, CDR2 FYEKMQ (reference sequence). The CDR3 is 15 amino acids. CDR3 loop: CASSLLGGMNTEAFF. The DNA for the CDR3 is TGTGCCAGCAGCTTACTGGGGGGCATGAACACTGAAGCTTTCTTT.

The V call is TRBV19, the J call TRBJ2-7; D remains unclear. The CDR3 runs 9 residues. V was pared by 8 bases and J by 3 bases, with 2 bases between. Germline CDR1 is LNHDA and CDR2 is SQIVND (reference sequence). The CDR3 sequence is CASCYEQYF. CDR3 coding DNA: TGTGCCAGTTGCTACGAGCAGTACTTC.